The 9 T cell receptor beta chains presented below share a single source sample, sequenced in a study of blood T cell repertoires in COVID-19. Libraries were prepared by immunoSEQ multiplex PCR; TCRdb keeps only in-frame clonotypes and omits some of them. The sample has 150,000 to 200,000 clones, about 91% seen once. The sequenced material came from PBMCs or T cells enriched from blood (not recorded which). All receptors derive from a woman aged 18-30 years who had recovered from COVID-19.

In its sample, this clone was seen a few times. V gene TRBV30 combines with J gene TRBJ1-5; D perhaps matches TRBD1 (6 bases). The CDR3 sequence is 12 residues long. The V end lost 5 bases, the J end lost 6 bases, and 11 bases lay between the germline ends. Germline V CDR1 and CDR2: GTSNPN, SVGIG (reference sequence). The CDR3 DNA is TGTGCCTGGGGCAGGGGCGCTCAGCCCCAGCATTTT. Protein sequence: CAWGRGAQPQHF.

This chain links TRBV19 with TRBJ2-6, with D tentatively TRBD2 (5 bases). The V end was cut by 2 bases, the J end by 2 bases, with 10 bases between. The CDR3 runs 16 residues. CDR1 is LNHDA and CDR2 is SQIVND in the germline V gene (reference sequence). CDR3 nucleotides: TGTGCCAGTAGTATAACTACCGGGACTGGGGCCAACGTCCTGACTTTC. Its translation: CASSITTGTGANVLTF.

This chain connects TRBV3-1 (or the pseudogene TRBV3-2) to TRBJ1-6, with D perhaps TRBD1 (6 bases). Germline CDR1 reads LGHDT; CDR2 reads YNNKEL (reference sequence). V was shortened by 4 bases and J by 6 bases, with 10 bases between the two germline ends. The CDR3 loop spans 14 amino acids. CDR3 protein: CASSPRGSNSPLHF. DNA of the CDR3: TGTGCCAGCAGCCCCAGGGGCAGTAATTCACCCCTCCACTTT.

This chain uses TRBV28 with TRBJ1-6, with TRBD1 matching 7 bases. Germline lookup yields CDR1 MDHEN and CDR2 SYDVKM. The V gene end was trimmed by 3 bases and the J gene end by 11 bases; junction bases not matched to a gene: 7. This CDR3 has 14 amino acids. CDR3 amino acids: CASSFTGERPPLHF. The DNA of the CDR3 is TGTGCCAGCAGTTTTACAGGGGAAAGGCCACCCCTCCACTTT.

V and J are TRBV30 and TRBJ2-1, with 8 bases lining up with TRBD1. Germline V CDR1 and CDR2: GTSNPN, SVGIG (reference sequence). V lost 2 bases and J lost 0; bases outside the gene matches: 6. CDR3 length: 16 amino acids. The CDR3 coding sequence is TGTGCCTGGAGTAAAGGACAGGGCCTCTCCTACAATGAGCAGTTCTTC. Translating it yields CAWSKGQGLSYNEQFF.

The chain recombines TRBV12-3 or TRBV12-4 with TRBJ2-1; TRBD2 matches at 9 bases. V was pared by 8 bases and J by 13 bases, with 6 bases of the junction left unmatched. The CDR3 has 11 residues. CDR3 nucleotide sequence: TGTGCCAGCGGCCTAGCGGGGTCCCAGTTCTTC. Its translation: CASGLAGSQFF.

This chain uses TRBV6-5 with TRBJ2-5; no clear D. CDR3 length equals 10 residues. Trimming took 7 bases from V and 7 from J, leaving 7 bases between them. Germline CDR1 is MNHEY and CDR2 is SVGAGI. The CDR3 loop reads CASTSRTQYF. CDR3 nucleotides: TGTGCCAGCACCTCGCGGACCCAGTACTTC.

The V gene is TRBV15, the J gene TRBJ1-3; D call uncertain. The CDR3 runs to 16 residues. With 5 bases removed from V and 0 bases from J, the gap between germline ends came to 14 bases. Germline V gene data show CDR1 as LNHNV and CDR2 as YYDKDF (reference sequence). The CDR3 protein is CATSAGDAGSGNTIYF. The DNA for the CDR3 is TGTGCCACCAGCGCCGGAGACGCCGGCTCTGGAAACACCATATATTTT. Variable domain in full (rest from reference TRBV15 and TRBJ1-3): DAMVIQNPRYQVTQFGKPVTLSCSQTLNHNVMYWYQQKSSQAPKLLFHYYDKDFNNEADTPDNFQSRRPNTSFCFLDIRSPGLGDTAMYLCATSAGDAGSGNTIYFGEGSWLTVV.

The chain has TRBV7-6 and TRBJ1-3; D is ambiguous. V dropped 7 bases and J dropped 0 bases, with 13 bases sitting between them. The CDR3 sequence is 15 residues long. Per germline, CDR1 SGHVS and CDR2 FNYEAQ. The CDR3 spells CASKLEPFSGNTIYF. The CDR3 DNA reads TGTGCCAGCAAATTAGAGCCCTTCTCTGGAAACACCATATATTTT. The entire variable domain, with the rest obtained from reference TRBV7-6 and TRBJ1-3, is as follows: GAGVSQSPRYKVTKRGQDVALRCDPISGHVSLYWYRQALGQGPEFLTYFNYEAQQDKSGLPNDRFSAERPEGSISTLTIQRTEQRDSAMYRCASKLEPFSGNTIYFGEGSWLTVV.